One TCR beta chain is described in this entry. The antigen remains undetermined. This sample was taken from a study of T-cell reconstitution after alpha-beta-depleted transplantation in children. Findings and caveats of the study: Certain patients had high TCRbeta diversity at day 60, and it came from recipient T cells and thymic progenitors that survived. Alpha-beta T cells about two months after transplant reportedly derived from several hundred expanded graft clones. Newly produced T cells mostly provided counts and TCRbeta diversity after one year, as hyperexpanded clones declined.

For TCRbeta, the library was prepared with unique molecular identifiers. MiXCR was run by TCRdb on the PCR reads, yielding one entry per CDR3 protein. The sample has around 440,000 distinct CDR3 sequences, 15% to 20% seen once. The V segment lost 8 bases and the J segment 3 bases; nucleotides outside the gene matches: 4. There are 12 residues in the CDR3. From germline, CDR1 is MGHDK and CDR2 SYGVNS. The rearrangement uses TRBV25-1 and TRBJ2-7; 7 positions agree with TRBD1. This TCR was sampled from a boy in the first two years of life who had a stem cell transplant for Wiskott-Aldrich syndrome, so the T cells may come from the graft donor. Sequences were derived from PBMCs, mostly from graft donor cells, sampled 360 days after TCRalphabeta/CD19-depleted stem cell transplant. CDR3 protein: CASRDSRYEQYF. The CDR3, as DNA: TGTGCCAGCCGGGACAGTCGCTACGAGCAGTACTTC.